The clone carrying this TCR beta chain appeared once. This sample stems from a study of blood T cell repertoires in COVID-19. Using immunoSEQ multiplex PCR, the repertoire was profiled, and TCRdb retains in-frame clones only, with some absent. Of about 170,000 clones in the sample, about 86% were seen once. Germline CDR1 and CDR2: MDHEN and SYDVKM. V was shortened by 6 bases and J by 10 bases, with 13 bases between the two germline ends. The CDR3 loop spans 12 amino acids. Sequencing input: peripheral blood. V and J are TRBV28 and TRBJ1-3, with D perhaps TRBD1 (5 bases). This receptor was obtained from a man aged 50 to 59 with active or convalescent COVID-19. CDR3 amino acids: CASRSGRRTIYF. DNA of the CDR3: TGTGCCAGCAGGTCAGGGCGGCGGACCATATATTTT.